These 27 T cell receptor beta chains share one sample of origin, sequenced in a study of graft-versus-host responses after intestinal transplantation. Data came from immunoSEQ multiplex PCR; TCRdb stores just in-frame clones and leaves some out. The profile shows about 110,000 clones, around 93% of them singletons. No antigens are known for them. The sequenced sample was unstimulated CD8+ T cells sorted from spleen or lymph node cells, obtained before intestinal transplant. These receptors were collected from a human donor who received an intestinal transplant.

The rearrangement uses TRBV5-1 and TRBJ1-2; weak D call: TRBD1 (5 bases). The germline V gene encodes CDR1 SGHRS and CDR2 YFSETQ. The CDR3 sequence is 14 residues long. Trimming removed 4 bases at V and 8 bases at J, with 18 bases between. CDR3 region: CASSLRDQGDGYTF. CDR3 nucleotides: TGCGCCAGCAGCCTAAGGGACCAAGGGGACGGCTACACCTTC.

This chain joins TRBV4-2 and TRBJ2-7; no clear D. The CDR3 is 13 amino acids. From germline, CDR1 is LGHNA and CDR2 YNFKEQ. The V and J ends lost 1 base and 4 bases respectively, with 8 bases between them. Written as DNA, the CDR3 is TGTGCCAGCAGCCAAGGGGCTGGTTACGAGCAGTACTTC. Protein product: CASSQGAGYEQYF.

V gene TRBV7-3 combines with J gene TRBJ2-1; a possible D gene is TRBD2 (6 bases). The CDR3 extends over 13 amino acids. V was cut by 4 bases and J by 8 bases, with 12 bases left in between. From germline, CDR1 is SGHTA and CDR2 FQGTGA. The CDR3 loop is CASSSGKRDEQFF. The CDR3 bases are TGTGCCAGCAGCTCGGGAAAGCGGGATGAGCAGTTCTTC.

The chain has TRBV7-9 and TRBJ2-3, with 9 bases identical to TRBD1. The V segment lost 5 bases and the J segment 4 bases; nucleotides outside the gene matches: 10. Germline V CDR1 and CDR2: SEHNR, FQNEAQ (reference sequence). This CDR3 has 16 amino acids. CDR3 sequence (DNA): TGTGCCAGCAGCCCCCCGGGGACAGGGCGGGCAGATACGCAGTATTTT. Protein sequence: CASSPPGTGRADTQYF.

The chain links TRBV6-5 to TRBJ2-7; 9 bases line up with TRBD2. CDR3 size: 16 residues. J was trimmed by 2 bases and V by 0 bases; bases with no gene match: 5. The V gene's germline CDR1 is MNHEY and CDR2 SVGAGI. The CDR3 DNA is TGTGCCAGCAGTTACTCCCGGACTAGCGTTCCCTACGAGCAGTACTTC. Its protein is CASSYSRTSVPYEQYF.

This chain links TRBV27 with TRBJ1-5, with TRBD1 as a possible D gene (5 bases). Trimming pared 6 bases from V and 7 bases from J, leaving 16 bases between. Germline assignment: CDR1 MNHEY and CDR2 SMNVEV (reference sequence). The CDR3 length is 14 residues. The CDR3 region is CASSPSWGIQPQHF. The CDR3 DNA reads as TGTGCCAGCAGCCCCTCCTGGGGGATCCAGCCCCAGCATTTT.

CDR3 DNA: TGTGCCAGCAGTGACCTTGGGTGGGGGGCAGGCTACGAGCAGTACTTC. Translating it yields CASSDLGWGAGYEQYF. The chain has TRBV6-1 and TRBJ2-7, with D possibly called TRBD1 or TRBD2 (6 bases each). The ends were cut back, 3 bases at V and 3 bases at J, with 18 bases in the middle. The germline gives CDR1 MNHNS, CDR2 SASEGT. There are 16 residues in the CDR3.

This clone was found once. This chain connects TRBV27 to TRBJ2-7; maybe TRBD2 (6 bases). Trimming left V 10 bases short and J 3 bases short, with 13 bases between. CDR1 and CDR2 (germline): MNHEY, SMNVEV (reference sequence). The CDR3 spans 12 residues. CDR3 region: CATGTGVYEQYF. CDR3 DNA: TGTGCCACCGGGACGGGGGTCTACGAGCAGTACTTC.

The rearrangement joins TRBV27 to TRBJ1-2; D may be TRBD1 (6 bases). Germline lookup yields CDR1 MNHEY and CDR2 SMNVEV (reference sequence). CDR3 length: 13 residues. V was clipped by 5 bases and J by 7 bases, with 14 bases between them. This CDR3 reads CASSGGAYGGYTF. The CDR3 DNA reads TGTGCCAGCAGTGGGGGGGCCTATGGTGGCTACACCTTC.

The CDR3 protein is CASSLSSVTYEQYF. DNA for the CDR3: TGTGCCAGCAGTTTATCTTCGGTCACCTACGAGCAGTACTTC. This chain uses TRBV27 with TRBJ2-7; D not resolved. Trimming left V 0 bases short and J 2 bases short, with 8 bases between. CDR3 length: 14 amino acids. CDR1 MNHEY and CDR2 SMNVEV come from the germline V gene (reference sequence).

The genes are TRBV27 and TRBJ2-1; 8 nucleotides line up with TRBD2. V shed 10 bases and J 9 bases; nucleotides not matched to a gene: 14. The CDR3 covers 14 residues. Per the germline V gene, CDR1 is MNHEY and CDR2 is SMNVEV (reference sequence). The CDR3 loop reads CATTVREGQSEQFF. In DNA, the CDR3 is TGTGCCACCACCGTTCGGGAGGGCCAGAGTGAGCAGTTCTTC.

This clone has just one count. V is TRBV6-1 and J is TRBJ2-2; D remains unclear. CDR3 length: 13 residues. Germline CDR1 is MNHNS and CDR2 is SASEGT. V lost 5 bases to trimming and J lost 2 bases, with 6 bases between them. CDR3 residues: CASSHINTGELFF. CDR3 DNA sequence: TGTGCCAGCAGTCACATAAACACCGGGGAGCTGTTTTTT.

This chain joins TRBV10-2 and TRBJ2-7, with TRBD2 matching over 8 bases. The trim removed 6 bases at V and 5 bases at J, leaving 6 bases unmatched. CDR3 length equals 13 residues. The V gene's germline CDR1 is WSHSY and CDR2 SAAADI. The CDR3 bases are TGCGCCAGCAGCAAGCGGGAGAACGACGAGCAGTACTTC. The encoded protein is CASSKRENDEQYF.

This rearrangement joins TRBV28 to TRBJ2-3; D possibly corresponds to TRBD2 (6 bases). The V gene lost 7 bases and the J gene lost 2 bases, with 19 bases spanning the gap. Germline-derived CDR1 and CDR2 are MDHEN and SYDVKM. CDR3 size: 16 residues. CDR3 sequence reads: CASTLAGGPFTDTQYF. Written as DNA, the CDR3 is TGTGCCAGCACTCTAGCTGGAGGGCCTTTCACAGATACGCAGTATTTT.

The V and J genes are TRBV20-1 and TRBJ1-2; D is undetermined. In germline, CDR1 is DFQATT, CDR2 SNEGSKA (reference sequence). The CDR3 is made up of 10 amino acids. CDR3 bases: TGCGGAGCGACGAATTATGGCTACACCTTC. It encodes CGATNYGYTF.

This rearrangement joins TRBV6-5 to TRBJ2-1, with D unresolved. This CDR3 is 15 amino acids long. Germline V lookup: CDR1 MNHEY, CDR2 SVGAGI. Deletions cut 2 bases from V and 5 bases from J, with 13 bases between. The CDR3 DNA reads as TGTGCCAGCAGTTACGGCCCCCAAGCGCACAATGAGCAGTTCTTC. Its translation: CASSYGPQAHNEQFF.

The chain couples TRBV27 to TRBJ2-2; D gene unclear. Trimming removed 6 bases from V and 6 bases from J, with 8 bases in between. The CDR3 runs 12 residues. Looked up from germline, CDR1 is MNHEY and CDR2 is SMNVEV (reference sequence). DNA for the CDR3: TGTGCCAGCAGCCAGATCTCCGGGGAGCTGTTTTTT. The encoded protein is CASSQISGELFF.

The V and J genes are TRBV9 and TRBJ2-2; 10 bases map to TRBD1. The germline CDR1 and CDR2 sequences are SGDLS and YYNGEE. The CDR3 is 16 residues long. The junction had 8 bases not matched to a gene; V was cut back by 4 bases and J by 5 bases. The CDR3 sequence is CASSLNRQGATGELFF. In nucleotides, the CDR3 is TGTGCCAGCAGCCTAAACCGACAGGGGGCAACCGGGGAGCTGTTTTTT.

This chain joins TRBV27 and TRBJ2-7; D may be TRBD1 (6 bases). This CDR3 comprises 14 residues. From germline, CDR1 is MNHEY and CDR2 SMNVEV (reference sequence). The V and J ends lost 4 bases and 4 bases respectively, with 14 bases between them. The CDR3 DNA follows: TGTGCCAGCAGTTCGCTCCAGGGGAGTTACGAGCAGTACTTC. It yields the protein CASSSLQGSYEQYF.

This chain connects TRBV4-1 to TRBJ2-7, with D maybe TRBD2 (6 bases). V was pared by 6 bases and J by 6 bases, with 18 bases between. The CDR3 totals 14 residues. The germline V gene encodes CDR1 MGHRA and CDR2 YSYEKL. The CDR3 bases are TGCGCCAGCAGTCTCCCGGGACTCCAAGGCGAGCAGTACTTC. This sequence encodes CASSLPGLQGEQYF.

The chain links TRBV9 to TRBJ2-1; tentatively, D is TRBD1 (7 bases). CDR1 and CDR2 from the germline V gene are SGDLS and YYNGEE. This CDR3 is 16 amino acids long. The germline V and J ends were trimmed by 3 bases and 0 bases, with 13 bases remaining between them. CDR3 sequence (DNA): TGTGCCAGCAGCGCAGGGGGAGGTACCTCCTACAATGAGCAGTTCTTC. Translated: CASSAGGGTSYNEQFF.

The chain recombines TRBV27 with TRBJ2-2, with 8 bases lining up with TRBD1. Per germline, CDR1 MNHEY and CDR2 SMNVEV (reference sequence). The CDR3 loop spans 15 amino acids. With 4 bases clipped from V and 5 bases from J, the junction kept 6 bases outside the gene matches. DNA of the CDR3: TGTGCCAGCAGTTATCAGGGGGCATCGACCGGGGAGCTGTTTTTT. Translating gives CASSYQGASTGELFF.

This clone was observed a single time. This chain uses TRBV27 with TRBJ2-2, with D unresolved. Between the trimmed V and J ends, which lost 1 base and 15 bases, there was a span of 9 bases. This CDR3 has 11 residues. CDR1 is MNHEY, CDR2 SMNVEV, per germline (reference sequence). Written as DNA, the CDR3 is TGTGCCAGCAGTTTATGTAAGTGGTTGTTTTTT. Translated, it gives CASSLCKWLFF.

The chain employs TRBV7-9 and TRBJ2-5; D may be TRBD2 (6 bases). The CDR3 spans 15 residues. With 0 bases removed from V and 2 bases from J, the gap between germline ends came to 10 bases. Germline CDR1 SEHNR, CDR2 FQNEAQ (reference sequence). CDR3: CASSLARLVQETQYF. DNA for the CDR3: TGTGCCAGCAGCTTAGCCAGACTAGTTCAAGAGACCCAGTACTTC.

V and J are TRBV7-6 and TRBJ2-5; a weak D match, TRBD1 (6 bases). Trimming left V 0 bases short and J 3 bases short, with 14 bases between. Germline CDR1 reads SGHVS; CDR2 reads FNYEAQ. This CDR3 is built from 16 residues. The CDR3 DNA is TGTGCCAGCAGCTTAGCGGGCTGGACAGCTAAAGAGACCCAGTACTTC. Protein: CASSLAGWTAKETQYF.

The V call is TRBV27, the J call TRBJ2-7, with TRBD1 matching over 10 bases. V gave up 5 bases and J gave up 4 bases; unmatched junction bases: 11. The CDR3 runs 16 residues. CDR1 is MNHEY, CDR2 SMNVEV, per germline (reference sequence). CDR3 sequence reads: CASSGLGGQGSYEQYF. The DNA for the CDR3 is TGTGCCAGCAGTGGCTTGGGGGGACAGGGGTCATACGAGCAGTACTTC.

The chain uses TRBV11-2 and TRBJ2-4; perhaps TRBD2 as D (6 bases). This CDR3 has 12 residues. The V and J ends lost 1 base and 14 bases respectively, with 12 bases between them. From germline, CDR1 is SGHAT and CDR2 FQNNGV. CDR3 DNA sequence: TGTGCCAGCAGCTTAGGTTCGGGGGTTAAGTACTTC. Translating it yields CASSLGSGVKYF.